A single sample is the source of the 15 T cell receptor beta chains below, sequenced in a study of control samples from healthy donors and cancer patients. The data were produced by immunoSEQ multiplex PCR, yet TCRdb's version contains in-frame clones alone and is incomplete. The sample shows 150,000 or so clones, 85% to 95% of them seen only once. Specimen: blood. These receptors were taken from a man between 35 and 55 years old in good health.

The V gene is TRBV7-2, the J gene TRBJ2-4, with a possible D match to TRBD2 (5 bases). This CDR3 contains 13 residues. V shed 5 bases and J shed 1 base, with 6 bases lying between them. CDR1 is SGHTA, CDR2 FQGNSA, per germline. This CDR3 is CASSGGAKNIQYF. The CDR3 DNA sequence: TGTGCCAGCAGCGGAGGTGCCAAAAACATTCAGTACTTC.

The chain employs TRBV10-3 and TRBJ1-6; TRBD1 might be the D (6 bases). Germline assignment: CDR1 ENHRY and CDR2 SYGVKD. The V end lost 5 bases, the J end lost 1 base, and 18 bases lay between the germline ends. The CDR3 loop spans 18 amino acids. CDR3 loop: CAISPRGQSRSYNSPLHF. CDR3 sequence (DNA): TGTGCCATCAGTCCCCGGGGGCAGTCGAGGTCCTATAATTCACCCCTCCACTTT.

This clone was seen only once. V gene TRBV29-1 combines with J gene TRBJ1-5; 9 nucleotides align to TRBD1. Per the germline V gene, CDR1 is SQVTM and CDR2 is ANQGSEA. V was pared by 7 bases and J by 5 bases, with 9 bases of the junction left unmatched. This CDR3 is built from 14 residues. CDR3 region: CSATLTGGDQPQHF. CDR3 coding DNA: TGCAGCGCAACATTAACAGGGGGCGATCAGCCCCAGCATTTT.

This clone appeared a single time. The J gene is TRBJ1-1, the V gene TRBV5-4; D might be TRBD1 (6 bases). Germline CDR1 is SGHNT and CDR2 is YYREEE (reference sequence). Trimming took off 4 bases at V and 6 bases at J, with 16 bases between the two ends. CDR3 length: 14 residues. In DNA, the CDR3 is TGTGCCAGCAGCGGGGGACCGGGGGGCGCTGAAGCTTTCTTT. Residues: CASSGGPGGAEAFF.

This sequence joins TRBV28 and TRBJ2-3, with D possibly TRBD1 on 5 matching bases. The CDR3 is 12 amino acids. Germline V gene sequence: CDR1 MDHEN, CDR2 SYDVKM. V was shortened by 8 bases and J by 2 bases, with 8 bases between the two germline ends. In DNA form, the CDR3 reads TGTGCCAGCCTGGGGCTCACAGATACGCAGTATTTT. It codes for CASLGLTDTQYF.

This clone was recorded a few times. The CDR3 protein is CASSVDRSSYEQYF. The CDR3 nucleotides are TGTGCCAGCAGCGTCGACAGGTCCTCCTACGAGCAGTACTTC. The chain links TRBV7-9 to TRBJ2-7, with TRBD1 as a possible D gene (6 bases). The CDR3 covers 14 residues. Germline V gene lookup returns CDR1 SEHNR and CDR2 FQNEAQ (reference sequence). Trimming cost V 5 bases and J 0 bases, with 11 bases left between them. The variable domain in full, completed from reference TRBV7-9 and TRBJ2-7, reads DTGVSQNPRHKITKRGQNVTFRCDPISEHNRLYWYRQTLGQGPEFLTYFQNEAQLEKSRLLSDRFSAERPKGSFSTLEIQRTEQGDSAMYLCASSVDRSSYEQYFGPGTRLTVT.

This chain links TRBV5-1 with TRBJ2-1; TRBD2 agrees at 11 bases. V lost 5 bases, J lost 5 bases, and 6 bases stayed unmatched. Germline V gene sequence: CDR1 SGHRS, CDR2 YFSETQ. There are 15 residues in the CDR3. The CDR3 loop is CASRPGLAANNEQFF. As DNA, the CDR3 is TGCGCCAGCAGGCCGGGACTAGCGGCAAACAATGAGCAGTTCTTC.

V usage is TRBV5-4 and J usage is TRBJ2-7; TRBD1 or TRBD2 may be the D gene (5 bases each). In germline, CDR1 is SGHNT, CDR2 YYREEE (reference sequence). V lost 0 bases to trimming and J lost 3 bases, with 13 bases between them. The CDR3 sequence is 15 residues long. CDR3 in DNA: TGTGCCAGCAGCTTGGTTCCTGGGGGTAGCTACGAGCAGTACTTC. Translating it yields CASSLVPGGSYEQYF.

The rearrangement links TRBV7-8 to TRBJ2-4; maybe TRBD1 (6 bases). Germline V gives CDR1 SGHVS, CDR2 FQNEAQ. The length of the CDR3 is 19 residues. Trimming took 5 bases from V and 0 from J, leaving 23 bases between them. This CDR3 is CASSAPTETGVLAKNIQYF. In DNA, the CDR3 is TGTGCCAGCAGCGCCCCGACGGAGACAGGTGTACTAGCCAAAAACATTCAGTACTTC.

The rearrangement uses TRBV28 and TRBJ1-4; 10 bases agree with TRBD1. V dropped 6 bases and J dropped 8; count of bases not matched to a gene: 6. The CDR3 loop spans 14 amino acids. Germline loops: CDR1 MDHEN, CDR2 SYDVKM. The CDR3 bases are TGTGCCAGCAGGGAAGACAGGGGGCGCGAAAAACTGTTTTTT. It encodes CASREDRGREKLFF. Variable domain in full (rest from reference TRBV28 and TRBJ1-4): DVKVTQSSRYLVKRTGEKVFLECVQDMDHENMFWYRQDPGLGLRLIYFSYDVKMKEKGDIPEGYSVSREKKERFSLILESASTNQTSMYLCASREDRGREKLFFGSGTQLSVL.

The CDR3 sequence is CASGLVGGQKNEQYF. In DNA, the CDR3 is TGTGCTAGTGGTTTGGTAGGAGGGCAGAAAAACGAGCAGTACTTC. The chain combines TRBV12-5 with TRBJ2-7, with D tentatively TRBD2 (6 bases). The germline V gene has CDR1 LGHNT and CDR2 FRNRAP. The CDR3 has 15 amino acids. V gave up 0 bases and J gave up 5 bases, with 14 bases separating them.

The chain couples TRBV4-2 to TRBJ2-5, with a possible D match to TRBD2 (7 bases). The CDR3 has 17 residues. Germline CDR1 LGHNA, CDR2 YNFKEQ. The germline V and J ends were trimmed by 4 bases and 1 base, with 19 bases remaining between them. CDR3 sequence reads: CASSPSGRGATQETQYF. The CDR3, as DNA: TGTGCCAGCAGCCCATCAGGGAGGGGGGCCACCCAAGAGACCCAGTACTTC.

The V and J genes are TRBV6-6 and TRBJ1-2; D gene unclear. The ends were cut back, 6 bases at V and 4 bases at J, with 15 bases in the middle. Per germline, CDR1 MNHNY and CDR2 SVGAGI (reference sequence). The CDR3 contains 14 residues. CDR3: CASRANEASYGYTF. The CDR3 coding sequence is TGTGCCAGCAGGGCAAATGAAGCTAGCTATGGCTACACCTTC.

A single count supports this clone. The rearrangement links TRBV3-1 (or the pseudogene TRBV3-2) to TRBJ2-3, with 9 bases identical to TRBD2. The CDR3 runs 18 residues. The V and J ends lost 4 bases and 4 bases, in that order; junction bases with no gene match: 15. Germline CDR1 is LGHDT and CDR2 is YNNKEL (reference sequence). For the CDR3, the DNA is TGTGCCAGCAGCCCATACATTATCGGCGGGGGGGCCGCAGATACGCAGTATTTT. It is translated as CASSPYIIGGGAADTQYF.

This chain connects TRBV2 to TRBJ2-2, with D possibly matching TRBD1 (5 bases). The length of the CDR3 is 13 residues. The germline V and J ends were trimmed by 2 bases and 4 bases, with 5 bases remaining between them. In germline, CDR1 is SNHLY, CDR2 FYNNEI. The CDR3 region is CASSERGTGELFF. As DNA, the CDR3 is TGTGCCAGCAGTGAAAGGGGCACCGGGGAGCTGTTTTTT.